These T cell receptor beta chains were read from a single sample in a study of cytomegalovirus exposure and HLA in healthy donors. The table came from immunoSEQ multiplex PCR; TCRdb's copy has only in-frame clones and leaves some out. Among about 180,000 clones listed, approximately 80% were seen once. The sample comprised PBMCs. Every receptor here comes from a girl aged 5 to 17 in good health and CMV-seropositive. The CDR3 runs from the conserved cysteine through the conserved F or W.

v_gene	j_gene	CDR3aa
TRBV27	TRBJ1-3	CASSLGQGFGNTIYF
TRBV5-1	TRBJ1-5	CASSLSSNQPQHF
TRBV9	TRBJ2-3	CASSFIPGTGYDTQYF
TRBV5-1	TRBJ2-3	CASSSGDRGGTDTQYF
TRBV2	TRBJ2-7	CASRLEWGQGAHEQYF
TRBV6-1	TRBJ2-7	CASSEGEGAGSWYEQYF
TRBV6-5	TRBJ2-7	CASTIDAGSYEQYF
TRBV5-1	TRBJ2-7	CASSFGLAAFYEQYF
TRBV30	TRBJ1-2	CAWSTGAGYTF
TRBV11-3	TRBJ2-5	CASSLGLGVGETQYF
TRBV29-1	TRBJ2-3	CSVEDPTGGVTDTQYF
TRBV19	TRBJ1-5	CASSPQLQPQHF
TRBV19	TRBJ1-1	CASTSTDREGTEAFF
TRBV18	TRBJ1-3	CASSPPSGVSGNTIYF
TRBV6-5	TRBJ2-1	CASKGSNEQFF
TRBV6-6	TRBJ2-1	CASSYAAASSYNEQFF
TRBV10-3	TRBJ1-2	CAIRTVGYTF
TRBV5-1	TRBJ2-3	CASSLQGAGTDTQYF
TRBV7-9	TRBJ1-2	CASTPGREDGYTF
TRBV5-1	TRBJ2-3	CASSSTGLRTDTQYF
TRBV7-2	TRBJ2-7	CASSPSDTSYEQYF
TRBV6-6	TRBJ1-5	CASSYSGQNNQPQHF
TRBV10-2	TRBJ2-2	CASSVLLAGASGELFF
TRBV6-1	TRBJ2-7	CASSGGYLGHYEQYF
TRBV14	TRBJ2-7	CASSHGLAGVYEQYF
TRBV5-4	TRBJ2-7	CASSFPPTYEQYF
TRBV30	TRBJ1-1	CAWSGQGARTEAFF
TRBV29-1	TRBJ1-2	CSVEDGGIIYGYTF
TRBV5-1	TRBJ2-7	CASSVGPGQGAYEQYF
TRBV7-9	TRBJ2-3	CASSLSGRPTSTDTQYF
TRBV11-2	TRBJ2-1	CATEASAGYYNEQFF
TRBV11-1	TRBJ2-2	CASSLEISLDNTGELFF
TRBV19	TRBJ1-5	CASKRPGGNQPQHF
TRBV11-2	TRBJ2-7	CASSVTTGGRDEQYF
TRBV7-9	TRBJ2-1	CASSSYSNEQFF
TRBV7-9	TRBJ1-1	CSSRPVNTEAFF
TRBV19	TRBJ2-6	CASSISQGSVYGANVLTF
TRBV10-1	TRBJ2-3	CASSSTSGFSTDTQYF
TRBV20-1	TRBJ2-1	CSAPLRGEQFF
TRBV27	TRBJ2-7	CASSRRTIAGKEYF
TRBV6-1	TRBJ1-2	CASSRGQGNYGYTF
TRBV7-2	TRBJ1-4	CASSLSVRFSGGGDEKLFF
TRBV27	TRBJ1-2	CASSLEGRPNYGYTF
TRBV4-1	TRBJ2-7	CASSLMGDGYEQYF
TRBV30	TRBJ2-7	CAWMIPTSGFYEQYF
TRBV18	TRBJ2-6	CASSQTAYPTSGANVLTF
TRBV6-5	TRBJ1-1	CASSISDGDTEAFF
TRBV9	TRBJ2-7	CASSPLASGYHEQYF
TRBV19	TRBJ1-5	CASTTRQGSNQPQHF
TRBV4-3	TRBJ2-7	CASSQNTGGYEQYF
TRBV30	TRBJ2-7	CAWSTGTITYEQYF
TRBV6-6	TRBJ2-2	CASRTTDLTYTGELFF
TRBV6-6	TRBJ2-7	CASRTAGGGEQYF